The sequence of this T cell receptor (beta chain) was determined in a study of blood T cell repertoires in COVID-19. Germline CDR1 is LNHDA and CDR2 is SQIVND (reference sequence). Trimming pared 3 bases from V and 7 bases from J, leaving 15 bases between. The CDR3 is made up of 14 amino acids. In Seattle, patients joined the study during active infection and were tracked longitudinally. Measured with immunoSEQ multiplex PCR; TCRdb has only the in-frame clones, and not every one. The sample holds about 210,000 clones, 65% to 90% seen once. What was sequenced was peripheral blood. This chain joins TRBV19 and TRBJ1-2, with D perhaps matching TRBD1 (5 bases). This clonotype was sampled from a woman aged 70-85 years with COVID-19, enrolled during active disease. CDR3: CASSMSGDLGGYTF. The DNA for the CDR3 is TGTGCCAGTAGTATGTCGGGGGACCTCGGTGGCTACACCTTC.